The 10 T cell receptor beta chains below all came from one sample that was sequenced in a study of beta chain features in type 1 diabetes. The antigens these receptors bind are not known. cDNA synthesis used the whole RNA isolate, giving expressed TCRB sequences. Profiled with immunoSEQ multiplex PCR; TCRdb holds only in-frame clones, not every one. Here the sample spans 600,000 or so clones, over 12% being singletons. Overall study findings and caveats: Shorter TCRB CDR3s, moderately but significantly so, marked every one of the four CD4+ subsets in Type 1 diabetes patients.

The material sequenced was naive CD4+ T cells from blood. Every receptor here comes from a man aged 18-30 years with type 1 diabetes.

This chain uses TRBV6-5 with TRBJ2-1; D is undetermined. This CDR3 contains 16 residues. Trimming took off 0 bases at V and 1 base at J, with 10 bases between the two ends. The germline CDR1 and CDR2 sequences are MNHEY and SVGAGI. In DNA, the CDR3 is TGTGCCAGCAGTTACTCTCCGTCCAGATCCTACAATGAGCAGTTCTTC. Its translation is CASSYSPSRSYNEQFF.

The chain carries TRBV20-1 and TRBJ1-2, with D possibly being TRBD1 (6 bases). Looked up from germline, CDR1 is DFQATT and CDR2 is SNEGSKA (reference sequence). CDR3 length: 11 amino acids. This CDR3 is CIRRGGYGYTF. The DNA for the CDR3 is TGCATCCGAAGGGGGGGTTATGGCTACACCTTC.

The chain combines TRBV4-1 with TRBJ2-3; 12 bases line up with TRBD1. Per the germline V gene, CDR1 is MGHRA and CDR2 is YSYEKL. J lost 2 bases, V lost 4 bases, and 1 base had no gene match. This CDR3 has 15 residues. In DNA form, the CDR3 reads TGCGCCAGCAGCCGGGGACAGGGGGCCACAGATACGCAGTATTTT. It specifies CASSRGQGATDTQYF.

This clone was detected only a few times. This chain links TRBV6-5 with TRBJ1-2, with 7 bases fitting TRBD1. CDR1 is MNHEY, CDR2 SVGAGI, per germline. J gave up 5 bases and V 2 bases, and 8 bases lay outside the gene matches. The CDR3 has 15 amino acids. The CDR3: CASSYTSRDRYGYTF. In nucleotides, the CDR3 is TGTGCCAGCAGTTACACGTCCCGGGACAGATATGGCTACACCTTC.

This clone came up a few times. The rearrangement links TRBV7-9 to TRBJ2-7; tentative D call: TRBD2 (6 bases). From germline, CDR1 is SEHNR and CDR2 FQNEAQ (reference sequence). Trimming pared 2 bases from V and 6 bases from J, leaving 17 bases between. This CDR3 contains 15 residues. CDR3 in DNA: TGTGCCAGCAGCTTAATTCGGGCGGGATCGGGCGAGCAGTACTTC. Residues: CASSLIRAGSGEQYF. Full variable domain (missing parts from reference TRBV7-9 and TRBJ2-7): DTGVSQNPRHKITKRGQNVTFRCDPISEHNRLYWYRQTLGQGPEFLTYFQNEAQLEKSRLLSDRFSAERPKGSFSTLEIQRTEQGDSAMYLCASSLIRAGSGEQYFGPGTRLTVT.

The chain combines TRBV28 with TRBJ2-7; no clear D. Germline CDR1 and CDR2: MDHEN and SYDVKM. The CDR3 length is 11 residues. Trimming left V 8 bases short and J 4 bases short, with 9 bases between. In DNA form, the CDR3 reads TGTGCCAGCCGGGTGGAATACGAGCAGTACTTC. Residues: CASRVEYEQYF.

This clone occurred a few times. The J gene is TRBJ2-3, the V gene TRBV19; TRBD1 aligns across 10 bases. The CDR3 spans 18 residues. Germline loops: CDR1 LNHDA, CDR2 SQIVND (reference sequence). Germline trimming cut 1 base from V and 4 bases from J; bases unmatched to any gene: 11. CDR3 sequence: CASSIGGGQGDFADTQYF. The CDR3 nucleotides are TGTGCCAGTAGTATAGGCGGTGGACAGGGGGATTTCGCAGATACGCAGTATTTT.

This clone was detected a few times. J is TRBJ2-5 and V is TRBV29-1; 10 bases agree with TRBD1. TRBJ2-7 explains the end of the DNA better; the J call may be wrong. There are 13 residues in the CDR3. Germline V gene lookup returns CDR1 SQVTM and CDR2 ANQGSEA. CDR3 coding DNA: TGCAGCGTCCCGGGACAGGGGTCCTACGAGCAGTACTTC. It translates to CSVPGQGSYEQYF.

This clone was found a few times. The chain couples TRBV14 to TRBJ2-1; 15 nucleotides agree with TRBD2. Losses at the gene ends were 5 bases for V and 9 bases for J; bases not matched to a gene: 5. This CDR3 contains 15 residues. Per germline, CDR1 SGHDN and CDR2 FVKESK. The CDR3 coding sequence is TGTGCCAGCAGCGCTGGACTAGCGGGAGGGAGTGAGCAGTTCTTC. Translated: CASSAGLAGGSEQFF.

The genes are TRBV7-2 and TRBJ1-5; 9 bases align to TRBD1. The germline gives CDR1 SGHTA, CDR2 FQGNSA. This CDR3 has 14 residues. The V gene end was trimmed by 4 bases and the J gene end by 4 bases; junction bases not matched to a gene: 2. CDR3 nucleotides: TGTGCCAGCAGCTCACAGGGGGCGAATCAGCCCCAGCATTTT. Translated, it gives CASSSQGANQPQHF.